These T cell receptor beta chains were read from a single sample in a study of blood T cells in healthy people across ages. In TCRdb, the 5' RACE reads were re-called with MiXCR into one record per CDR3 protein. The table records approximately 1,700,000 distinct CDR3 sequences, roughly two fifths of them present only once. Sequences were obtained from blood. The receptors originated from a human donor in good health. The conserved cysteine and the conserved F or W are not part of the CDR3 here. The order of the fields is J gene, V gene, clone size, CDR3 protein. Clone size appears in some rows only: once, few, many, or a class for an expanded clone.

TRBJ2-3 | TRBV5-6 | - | ASSLERTGPTDTQY
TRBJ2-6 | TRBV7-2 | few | ASSLVESNVLT
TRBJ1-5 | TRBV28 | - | ASSLRSSPQPQH
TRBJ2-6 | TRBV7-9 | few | ASSVRSSGANVLT
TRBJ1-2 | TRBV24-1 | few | ATSDPTGNGYT
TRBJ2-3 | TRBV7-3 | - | ASSQSSSADTQY
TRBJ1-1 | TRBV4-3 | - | ASSRGLTGLNTEAF
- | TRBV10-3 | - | AITGTGSSYNEQY
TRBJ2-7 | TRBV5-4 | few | ASSTRQGTTYEQY
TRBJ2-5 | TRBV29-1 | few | SAQAMRGGVQETQY
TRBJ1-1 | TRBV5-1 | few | ASSLAFVNTEAF
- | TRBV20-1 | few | SARTGARLSYEQY
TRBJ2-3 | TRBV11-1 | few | ASSTPTIRQGAATDTQY
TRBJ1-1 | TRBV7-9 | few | ASSPRTTDTEAF
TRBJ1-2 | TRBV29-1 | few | SASETAYGYT
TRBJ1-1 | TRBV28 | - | ASSFYPHQTGGVKMNTEAF
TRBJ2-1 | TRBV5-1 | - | ASSLGGVSNNEQF
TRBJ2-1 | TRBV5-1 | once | ASSVAGTGNNEQF
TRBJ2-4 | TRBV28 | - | ASSHRGTIAKNIQY
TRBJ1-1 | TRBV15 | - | ATSRDRYGNTEAF
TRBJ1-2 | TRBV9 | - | ASSPWKSHGYT
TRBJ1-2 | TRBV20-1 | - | SASYYDRDGYT
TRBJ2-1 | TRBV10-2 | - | ASILAGGYNEQF
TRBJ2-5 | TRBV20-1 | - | SAWVLKTQY
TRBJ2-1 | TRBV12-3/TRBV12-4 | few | ASIAGELGVNEQF
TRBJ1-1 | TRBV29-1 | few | RVEQGAYTEAF
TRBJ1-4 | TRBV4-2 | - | ASSQAGTVRGVF
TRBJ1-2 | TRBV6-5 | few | ASSYKGEIYGYT
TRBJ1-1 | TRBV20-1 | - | SAREHFLMNTEAF
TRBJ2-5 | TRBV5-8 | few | ASTGDTGETQY
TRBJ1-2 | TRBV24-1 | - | ATSDSGTGYT
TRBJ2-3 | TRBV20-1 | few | SARDPSGSTDTQY
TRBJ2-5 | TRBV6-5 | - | ASSTPGGRKKETQY
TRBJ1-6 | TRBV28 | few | ASGDNSPLH
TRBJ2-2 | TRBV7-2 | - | ASSLYRRGNGELF
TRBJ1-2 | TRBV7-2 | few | ASSLFGQDGYT
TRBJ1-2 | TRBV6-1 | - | ASSTSGTRSYGYT
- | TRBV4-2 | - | ASSQEKWPTYEQF
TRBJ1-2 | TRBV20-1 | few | SARVVVPLGYT
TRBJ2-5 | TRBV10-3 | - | AIRQGGSQETQY
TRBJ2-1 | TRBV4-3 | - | ASSQPTYEEGNEQF
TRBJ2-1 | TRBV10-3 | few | AISPSGPSYNEQF
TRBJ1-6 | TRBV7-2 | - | ASSFECSPLH
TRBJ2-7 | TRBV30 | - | ARSQGSSYEQY
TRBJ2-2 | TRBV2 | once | ASTGTGKLF
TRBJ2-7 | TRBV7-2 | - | ASSGMVAGREQY
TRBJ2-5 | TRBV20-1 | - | SARESSRRETQY
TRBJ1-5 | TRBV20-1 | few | SARDFGLDRGSNQPQH
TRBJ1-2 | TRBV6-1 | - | ASNDRGETFYGYT
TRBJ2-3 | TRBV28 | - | ASGLPQSGGTVTDTQY
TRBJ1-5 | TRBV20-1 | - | SARRGGSQPQH